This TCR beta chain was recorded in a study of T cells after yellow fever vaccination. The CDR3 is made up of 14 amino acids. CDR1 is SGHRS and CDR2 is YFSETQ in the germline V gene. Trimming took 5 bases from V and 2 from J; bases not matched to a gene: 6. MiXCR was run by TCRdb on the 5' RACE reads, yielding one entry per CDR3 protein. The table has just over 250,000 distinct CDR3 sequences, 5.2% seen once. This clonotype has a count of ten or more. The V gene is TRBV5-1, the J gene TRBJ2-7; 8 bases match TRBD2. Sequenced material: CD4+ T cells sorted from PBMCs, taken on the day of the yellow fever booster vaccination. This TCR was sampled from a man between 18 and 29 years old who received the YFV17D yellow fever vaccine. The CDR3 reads CASSRIAGTYEQYF. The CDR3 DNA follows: TGCGCCAGCAGTAGAATAGCGGGAACCTACGAGCAGTACTTC. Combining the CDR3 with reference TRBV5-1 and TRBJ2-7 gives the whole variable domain KAGVTQTPRYLIKTRGQQVTLSCSPISGHRSVSWYQQTPGQGLQFLFEYFSETQRNKGNFPGRFSGRQFSNSRSEMNVSTLELGDSALYLCASSRIAGTYEQYFGPGTRLTVT.